This T cell receptor beta chain was recovered during a study of blood T cell repertoires in COVID-19. The wider study: The United States, Italy and Spain were the sources of the acute and convalescent COVID-19 samples.

This CDR3 is built from 13 residues. The V and J ends lost 4 bases and 5 bases respectively, with 10 bases between them. The germline CDR1 and CDR2 sequences are SGHNT and YYREEE (reference sequence). In the study's own analysis: For nucleated cells, counts were estimated from reference gene primer amplification. The assay was immunoSEQ multiplex PCR, and TCRdb's table has in-frame clones only and misses some. V and J calls and clone size are as listed in that table; D and trimming were resolved from the DNA. The sample contains about 320,000 clones, 65% to 90% of which appear only once. The receptor was derived from a human donor in a cohort sampled during active COVID-19. The rearrangement joins TRBV5-4 to TRBJ2-1, with D possibly being TRBD1 (6 bases). Material for sequencing was peripheral blood. The CDR3 DNA is TGTGCCAGCAGCGAAACAGGGAACAATGAGCAGTTCTTC. It encodes CASSETGNNEQFF.